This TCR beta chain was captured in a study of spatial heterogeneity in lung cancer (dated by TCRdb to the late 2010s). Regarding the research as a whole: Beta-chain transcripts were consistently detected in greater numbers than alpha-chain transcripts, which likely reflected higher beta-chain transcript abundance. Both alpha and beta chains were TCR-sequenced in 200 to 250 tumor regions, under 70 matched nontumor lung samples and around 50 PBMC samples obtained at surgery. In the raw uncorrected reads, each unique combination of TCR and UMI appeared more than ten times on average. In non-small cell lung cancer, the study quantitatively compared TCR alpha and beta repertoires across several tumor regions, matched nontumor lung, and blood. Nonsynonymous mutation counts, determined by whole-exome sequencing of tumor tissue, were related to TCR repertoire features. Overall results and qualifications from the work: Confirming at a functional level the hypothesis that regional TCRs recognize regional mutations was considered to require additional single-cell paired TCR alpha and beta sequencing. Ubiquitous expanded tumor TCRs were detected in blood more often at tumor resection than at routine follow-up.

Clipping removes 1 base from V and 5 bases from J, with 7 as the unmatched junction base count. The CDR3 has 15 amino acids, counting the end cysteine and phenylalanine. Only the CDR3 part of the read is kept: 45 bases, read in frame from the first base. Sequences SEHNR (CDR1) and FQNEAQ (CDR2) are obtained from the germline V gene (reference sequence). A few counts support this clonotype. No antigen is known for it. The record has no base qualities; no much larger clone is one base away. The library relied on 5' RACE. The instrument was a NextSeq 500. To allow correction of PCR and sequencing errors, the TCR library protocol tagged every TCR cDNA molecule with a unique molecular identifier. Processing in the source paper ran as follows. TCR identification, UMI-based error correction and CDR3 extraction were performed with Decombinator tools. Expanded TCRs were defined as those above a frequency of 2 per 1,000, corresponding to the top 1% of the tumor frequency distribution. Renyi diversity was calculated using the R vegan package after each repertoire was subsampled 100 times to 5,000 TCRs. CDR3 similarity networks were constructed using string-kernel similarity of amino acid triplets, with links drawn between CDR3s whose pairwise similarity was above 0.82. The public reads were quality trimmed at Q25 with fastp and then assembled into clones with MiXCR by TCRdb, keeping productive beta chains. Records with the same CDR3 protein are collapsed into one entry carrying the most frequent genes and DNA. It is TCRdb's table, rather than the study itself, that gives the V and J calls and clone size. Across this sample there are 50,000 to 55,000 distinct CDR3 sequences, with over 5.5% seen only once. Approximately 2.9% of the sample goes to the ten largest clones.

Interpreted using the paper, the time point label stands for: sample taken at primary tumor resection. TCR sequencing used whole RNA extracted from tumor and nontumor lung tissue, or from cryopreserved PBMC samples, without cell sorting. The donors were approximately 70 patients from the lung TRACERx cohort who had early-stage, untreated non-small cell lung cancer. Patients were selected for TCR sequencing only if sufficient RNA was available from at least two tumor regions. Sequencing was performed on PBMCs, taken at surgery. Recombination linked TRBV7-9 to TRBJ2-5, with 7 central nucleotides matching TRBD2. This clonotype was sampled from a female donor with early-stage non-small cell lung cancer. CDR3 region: CASSLGDYLRETQYF. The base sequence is TGTGCCAGCAGCTTAGGGGACTACCTCAGGGAGACCCAGTACTTC.